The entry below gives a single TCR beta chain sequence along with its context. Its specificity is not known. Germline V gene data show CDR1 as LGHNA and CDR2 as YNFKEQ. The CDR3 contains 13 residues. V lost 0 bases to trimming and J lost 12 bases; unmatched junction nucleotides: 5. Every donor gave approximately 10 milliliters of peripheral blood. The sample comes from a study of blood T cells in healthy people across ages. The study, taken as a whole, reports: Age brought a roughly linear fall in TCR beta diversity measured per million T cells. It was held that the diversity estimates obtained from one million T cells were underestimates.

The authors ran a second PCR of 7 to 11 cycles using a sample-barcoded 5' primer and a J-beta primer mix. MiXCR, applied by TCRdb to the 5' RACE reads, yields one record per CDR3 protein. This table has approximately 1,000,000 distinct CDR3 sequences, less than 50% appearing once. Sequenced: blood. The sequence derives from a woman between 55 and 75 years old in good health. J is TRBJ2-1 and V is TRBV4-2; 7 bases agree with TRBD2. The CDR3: CASSQERGSGQFF. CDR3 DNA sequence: TGTGCCAGCAGCCAAGAGCGCGGGAGTGGGCAGTTCTTC.